The clone carrying this TCR beta chain was picked up a small number of times. The antigen is not known. Trimming removed 1 base at V and 0 bases at J, with 4 bases between. The CDR3 has 13 amino acids. Germline V gives CDR1 SGHDT, CDR2 YYEEEE. These data come from a study of post-analysis software for immune sequencing data. Study information: Clinical courses comprised relapsing-remitting, secondary progressive and progressive-relapsing multiple sclerosis.

Unique-molecular-identifier-tagged TCR beta cDNA libraries were used. TCRdb re-analysed the PCR reads in MiXCR, keeping a single row per CDR3 protein. Of 450,000 to 700,000 distinct CDR3 sequences listed, about 40% are singletons. Study conclusions and caveats: Significantly lower normalized Chao1 diversity was found in patients with multiple sclerosis relative to controls. Five or six TRBV segments appeared more often in patients than in controls, and TRBV5-6, TRBV5-1 and TRBV20-1 were among these. Strong same-batch co-clustering of samples appeared with F measure clustering.

The sequence derives from a girl aged 10-17 years with multiple sclerosis. Sequencing was carried out using blood. The V gene is TRBV5-6, the J gene TRBJ2-5, with no clear D. The CDR3 region is CASSLTNQETQYF. Here the CDR3 DNA reads TGTGCCAGCAGCTTGACTAACCAAGAGACCCAGTACTTC.